Given below is one T cell receptor beta chain in context. Its specificity is not known. The CDR3 runs to 14 residues. Trimming removed 5 bases from V and 2 bases from J, with 13 bases in between. CDR1 is LGHNT, CDR2 FRNRAP, per germline. The study reverse transcribed the entire isolated RNA, so it sequenced expressed TCRB transcripts. The assay was immunoSEQ multiplex PCR, and TCRdb's table has in-frame clones only and misses some. Of hundreds of thousands of clones in the sample, roughly a tenth are singletons; the top ten hold around 0.017%. The data derive from a study of beta chain features in type 1 diabetes. Turning to the study itself: Examination covered 107,917,701 sorted cells spanning all samples.

Study-level points and caveats: In every one of the four CD4+ subsets, TCRB CDR3s were moderately but significantly shorter in Type 1 diabetes patients.

Material: naive CD4+ T cells from blood. This chain uses TRBV12-5 with TRBJ2-7; TRBD1 might be the D (5 bases). The clonotype originates from a man younger than 40 with type 1 diabetes. Here the CDR3 reads CASGLGVVPYEQYF. Written as DNA, the CDR3 is TGTGCTAGTGGTCTAGGGGTGGTCCCCTACGAGCAGTACTTC.